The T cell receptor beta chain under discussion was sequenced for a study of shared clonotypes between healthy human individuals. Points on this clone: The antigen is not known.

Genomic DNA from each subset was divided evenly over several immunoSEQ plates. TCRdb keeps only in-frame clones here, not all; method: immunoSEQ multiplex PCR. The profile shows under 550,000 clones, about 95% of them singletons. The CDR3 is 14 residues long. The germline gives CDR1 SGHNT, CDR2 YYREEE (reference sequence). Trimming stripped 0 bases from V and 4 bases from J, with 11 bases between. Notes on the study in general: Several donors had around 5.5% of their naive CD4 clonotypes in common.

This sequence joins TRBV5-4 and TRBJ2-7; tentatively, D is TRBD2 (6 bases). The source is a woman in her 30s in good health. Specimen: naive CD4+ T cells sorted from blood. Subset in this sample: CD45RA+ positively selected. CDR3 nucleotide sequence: TGTGCCAGCAGCTTGGCGGGAGCTGCGTACGAGCAGTACTTC. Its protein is CASSLAGAAYEQYF.